Shown below are 7 T cell receptor beta chains from a single sample sequenced in a study of CD4 T cells in relation to SARS-CoV-2 and coronaviruses. Before the COVID-19 pandemic, during about 2011-2018, CD4+ T cells were taken from unexposed donors. After nine to ten days of culture, CD4+ T cells were isolated. These receptors lack a known antigen. Only in-frame clones appear in the TCRdb table, and some are missing; sequencing was by immunoSEQ multiplex PCR. The sample includes roughly 12,000 clones, 60% to 80% of them seen just once. The source material was CD4+ T cells from PBMCs, cultured in vitro. These receptors came from a human donor in good health.

This sequence joins TRBV5-1 and TRBJ1-5; D is perhaps TRBD1 (6 bases). Germline V gene sequence: CDR1 SGHRS, CDR2 YFSETQ. CDR3 size: 15 residues. V was clipped by 4 bases and J by 1 base, with 12 bases between them. The CDR3 DNA reads TGCGCCAGCAGCCAATCAGGGGACAGCAATCAGCCCCAGCATTTT. This gives the protein CASSQSGDSNQPQHF.

The V gene is TRBV3-1 (or the pseudogene TRBV3-2), the J gene TRBJ2-1; 7 nucleotides agree with TRBD2. CDR1 is LGHDT, CDR2 YNNKEL, per germline (reference sequence). The V and J ends lost 5 bases and 6 bases, in that order; junction bases with no gene match: 13. The CDR3 is made up of 16 amino acids. In DNA form, the CDR3 reads TGTGCCAGCAGCTCCCGACCTAGCGGTGGTGTCAATGAGCAGTTCTTC. Protein sequence: CASSSRPSGGVNEQFF.

V is TRBV7-9 and J is TRBJ2-1; 9 nucleotides agree with TRBD2. Germline CDR1 reads SEHNR; CDR2 reads FQNEAQ (reference sequence). This CDR3 is built from 14 residues. Trimming took 4 bases from V and 8 from J; bases not matched to a gene: 6. CDR3 amino acids: CASSSSGVTDEQFF. In DNA, the CDR3 is TGTGCCAGCAGCTCTAGCGGGGTCACGGATGAGCAGTTCTTC.

The rearrangement links TRBV11-2 to TRBJ2-7; D possibly matches TRBD1 or TRBD2 (6 bases each). V was cut by 1 base and J by 3 bases, with 16 bases left in between. The CDR3 is 16 residues long. CDR1 is SGHAT and CDR2 is FQNNGV in the germline V gene. CDR3 loop: CASSLGGAGRSYEQYF. The CDR3 region has the DNA TGTGCCAGCAGCTTAGGGGGGGCAGGTCGTAGCTACGAGCAGTACTTC.

The chain links TRBV6-6 to TRBJ2-1, with 9 nucleotides matching TRBD2. Germline CDR1 reads MNHNY; CDR2 reads SVGAGI (reference sequence). The CDR3 spans 15 residues. With 2 bases clipped from V and 6 bases from J, the junction kept 5 bases outside the gene matches. The CDR3: CASSYPPGLANEQFF. CDR3 coding DNA: TGTGCCAGCAGTTACCCTCCGGGACTAGCCAATGAGCAGTTCTTC.

This clone turned up a few times. The chain has TRBV7-9 and TRBJ1-5; a weak D match, TRBD1 (5 bases). The CDR3 runs 16 residues. V lost 1 base to trimming and J lost 0 bases, with 10 bases between them. Per germline, CDR1 SEHNR and CDR2 FQNEAQ (reference sequence). The CDR3: CASSLETAYSNQPQHF. CDR3 nucleotide sequence: TGTGCCAGCAGCTTAGAGACAGCATATAGCAATCAGCCCCAGCATTTT. The full variable domain, in which reference TRBV7-9 and TRBJ1-5 provide the parts outside the CDR3, is DTGVSQNPRHKITKRGQNVTFRCDPISEHNRLYWYRQTLGQGPEFLTYFQNEAQLEKSRLLSDRFSAERPKGSFSTLEIQRTEQGDSAMYLCASSLETAYSNQPQHFGDGTRLSIL.

The sample holds one count of this clone. The rearrangement uses TRBV2 and TRBJ2-7; TRBD1 might be the D (6 bases). Trimming cost V 7 bases and J 3 bases, with 16 bases left between them. The CDR3 is 14 residues long. Germline V gene sequence: CDR1 SNHLY, CDR2 FYNNEI. CDR3 sequence: CASNLDRYDYEQYF. For the CDR3, the DNA is TGTGCCAGCAACCTCGACAGGTATGACTACGAGCAGTACTTC.